Listed here are 20 T cell receptor beta chains from one sample, sequenced in a study of control samples from healthy donors and cancer patients. Measured with immunoSEQ multiplex PCR; TCRdb has only the in-frame clones, and not every one. The sample consists of 46,000 or so clones, over 90% of them appearing once. The sequencing input was PBMCs. The receptors derive from a woman aged 50 to 65 with head and neck cancer.

V usage is TRBV6-2 or TRBV6-3 and J usage is TRBJ2-7, with D possibly TRBD1 on 6 matching bases. CDR1 and CDR2 (germline): MNHEY, SVGEGT. Trimming shortened V by 6 bases and J by 0 bases, and 15 bases separated the two germline ends. This CDR3 spans 15 amino acids. The CDR3 nucleotides are TGTGCCAGCAGCCCCGGACAGTACTACTCCTACGAGCAGTACTTC. Its translation: CASSPGQYYSYEQYF.

V usage is TRBV5-1 and J usage is TRBJ2-5, with 10 bases that match TRBD2. The V gene's germline CDR1 is SGHRS and CDR2 YFSETQ. The CDR3 consists of 14 residues. Trimming cost V 3 bases and J 5 bases; bases outside gene matches: 4. The CDR3 here is CASSYLAGAETQYF. CDR3 bases: TGCGCCAGCAGCTACCTAGCGGGGGCGGAGACCCAGTACTTC.

The rearrangement uses TRBV7-2 and TRBJ2-7; D gene unclear. The CDR3 is 12 amino acids. Germline V gives CDR1 SGHTA, CDR2 FQGNSA. The germline V and J ends were trimmed by 5 bases and 6 bases, with 11 bases remaining between them. In DNA form, the CDR3 reads TGTGCCAGCAGCCCAAATGTTGGCGAGCAGTACTTC. Amino acid sequence: CASSPNVGEQYF. Full variable domain (missing parts from reference TRBV7-2 and TRBJ2-7): GAGVSQSPSNKVTEKGKDVELRCDPISGHTALYWYRQSLGQGLEFLIYFQGNSAPDKSGLPSDRFSAERTGGSVSTLTIQRTQQEDSAVYLCASSPNVGEQYFGPGTRLTVT.

The CDR3 DNA follows: TGTGCTAGTGGTTTGGAGCAGGGGAGACGGCAGTACTTC. The encoded protein is CASGLEQGRRQYF. V gene TRBV12-5 combines with J gene TRBJ2-7; TRBD1 might be the D (6 bases). Germline CDR1 is LGHNT and CDR2 is FRNRAP. Trimming left V 1 base short and J 9 bases short, with 13 bases between. The CDR3 loop spans 13 amino acids. Full variable domain (remainder filled in from reference TRBV12-5 and TRBJ2-7): DARVTQTPRHKVTEMGQEVTMRCQPILGHNTVFWYRQTMMQGLELLAYFRNRAPLDDSGMPKDRFSAEMPDATLATLKIQPSEPRDSAVYFCASGLEQGRRQYFGPGTRLTVT.

The rearrangement links TRBV18 to TRBJ1-4; D is undetermined. V dropped 0 bases and J dropped 4 bases, with 6 bases sitting between them. Per germline, CDR1 KGHSH and CDR2 LQKENI. CDR3 size: 14 residues. The DNA of the CDR3 is TGTGCCAGCTCACCACCCAGCGATAATGAAAAACTGTTTTTT. It codes for CASSPPSDNEKLFF.

The V gene is TRBV6-5, the J gene TRBJ2-3; the match to TRBD2 covers 7 bases. The germline CDR1 and CDR2 sequences are MNHEY and SVGAGI. V shed 2 bases and J 1 base; nucleotides not matched to a gene: 3. This CDR3 contains 15 residues. The CDR3 region has the DNA TGTGCCAGCAGTTACGCGGGAGCCGGCACAGATACGCAGTATTTT. This sequence encodes CASSYAGAGTDTQYF.

This chain joins TRBV5-1 and TRBJ2-7, with TRBD2 matching 7 bases. Germline assignment: CDR1 SGHRS and CDR2 YFSETQ. The CDR3 runs 14 residues. J was trimmed by 3 bases and V by 4 bases; bases with no gene match: 7. CDR3 residues: CASSGTGGGYEQYF. The CDR3, as DNA: TGCGCCAGCAGCGGGACTGGCGGGGGCTACGAGCAGTACTTC.

The chain has TRBV12-5 and TRBJ2-1; 11 positions match TRBD2. The CDR3 extends over 17 amino acids. Germline values: CDR1 LGHNT, CDR2 FRNRAP. V gave up 2 bases and J gave up 7 bases; unmatched junction bases: 10. The CDR3 coding sequence is TGTGCTAGTGGTTTGATCCTGACTAGCGGGACGGCTAATGAGCAGTTCTTC. Translating it yields CASGLILTSGTANEQFF.

This clone was recorded only once. This chain links TRBV19 with TRBJ1-1, with TRBD1 as a possible D gene (5 bases). The CDR3 is 14 amino acids. Germline V lookup: CDR1 LNHDA, CDR2 SQIVND (reference sequence). Between the trimmed V and J ends, which lost 11 bases and 3 bases, there was a span of 19 bases. CDR3 nucleotides: TGTGCCTCCTCCAAACAGGAGGGATACACTGAAGCTTTCTTT. Translating gives CASSKQEGYTEAFF.

The chain recombines TRBV14 with TRBJ2-7, with D possibly being TRBD2 (6 bases). V was pared by 3 bases and J by 4 bases, with 10 bases between. This CDR3 region has 13 residues. Germline CDR1 SGHDN, CDR2 FVKESK. CDR3 bases: TGTGCCAGCAGCCAGGTCCGGGGGTACGAGCAGTACTTC. Its translation: CASSQVRGYEQYF.

The rearrangement uses TRBV7-6 and TRBJ1-4; the D gene is possibly TRBD1 (5 bases). V was clipped by 11 bases and J by 5 bases, with 15 bases between them. CDR3 length equals 13 residues. CDR1 is SGHVS, CDR2 FNYEAQ, per germline. The CDR3 region is CASRGAGNEKLFF. In DNA, the CDR3 is TGTGCCTCAAGAGGGGCGGGGAATGAAAAACTGTTTTTT.

This clone appeared a single time. In DNA, the CDR3 is TGTGCCAGCAGCTCCGGGGGAAGCACAGATACGCAGTATTTT. Amino acids: CASSSGGSTDTQYF. This rearrangement joins TRBV7-6 to TRBJ2-3, with D perhaps matching TRBD2 (6 bases). The CDR3 is 14 amino acids. V lost 4 bases and J 0 bases, leaving 8 bases between the germline ends. The germline gives CDR1 SGHVS, CDR2 FNYEAQ.

The chain recombines TRBV6-1 with TRBJ2-5; 8 bases line up with TRBD1. The J segment lost 1 base and the V segment lost 0 bases, leaving 4 bases of the junction unmatched. This CDR3 comprises 16 residues. The germline CDR1 and CDR2 sequences are MNHNS and SASEGT. CDR3 amino acids: CASSEAQTGGQETQYF. CDR3 nucleotides: TGTGCCAGCAGTGAAGCGCAAACAGGGGGCCAAGAGACCCAGTACTTC.

This clone was counted between two and nine times. The V and J genes are TRBV3-1 (or the pseudogene TRBV3-2) and TRBJ2-7; no clear D. The germline V gene has CDR1 LGHDT and CDR2 YNNKEL (reference sequence). The CDR3 sequence is 11 residues long. V was cut by 4 bases and J by 3 bases, with 4 bases left in between. DNA of the CDR3: TGTGCCAGCAGCCTAAACTACGAGCAGTACTTC. The encoded protein is CASSLNYEQYF.

This rearrangement joins TRBV5-1 to TRBJ1-1, with D uncertain. The V gene's germline CDR1 is SGHRS and CDR2 YFSETQ. The CDR3 consists of 14 residues. V gave up 0 bases and J gave up 3 bases, with 9 bases separating them. The CDR3 coding sequence is TGCGCCAGCAGCTTGGACGGGTTATACACTGAAGCTTTCTTT. It is translated as CASSLDGLYTEAFF.

This chain connects TRBV5-8 to TRBJ1-1; no reliable D call. Trimming took off 9 bases at V and 3 bases at J, with 15 bases between the two ends. Germline values: CDR1 SGHTS, CDR2 YDEGEE. The CDR3 contains 13 residues. Written as DNA, the CDR3 is TGTGCCACCCCAGAGATGGGAGACACTGAAGCTTTCTTT. It codes for CATPEMGDTEAFF.

This rearrangement joins TRBV30 to TRBJ1-4; 10 nucleotides agree with TRBD1. The CDR3 has 13 amino acids. V was pared by 8 bases and J by 2 bases, with 2 bases of the junction left unmatched. Germline CDR1 GTSNPN, CDR2 SVGIG (reference sequence). CDR3: CAGTGDTNEKLFF. The CDR3 bases are TGTGCCGGGACAGGGGACACTAATGAAAAACTGTTTTTT.

The chain combines TRBV5-1 with TRBJ1-1; 9 bases agree with TRBD1. With V trimmed by 0 bases and J by 4 bases, 4 bases remained unmatched. The CDR3 sequence is 15 residues long. CDR1 and CDR2 from the germline V gene are SGHRS and YFSETQ. The CDR3 here is CASSLAMGQGTEAFF. The CDR3 coding sequence is TGCGCCAGCAGCTTGGCCATGGGACAGGGCACTGAAGCTTTCTTT.

This clone was detected only once. V gene TRBV6-2 or TRBV6-3 combines with J gene TRBJ2-6; the D gene is possibly TRBD1 (6 bases). CDR3 length equals 16 residues. Germline V gene data show CDR1 as MNHEY and CDR2 as SVGEGT. Trimming pared 0 bases from V and 4 bases from J, leaving 10 bases between. CDR3 loop: CASSYSDRLGANVLTF. CDR3 sequence (DNA): TGTGCCAGCAGTTACTCTGACAGGCTAGGGGCCAACGTCCTGACTTTC.

This chain connects TRBV6-5 to TRBJ1-2; 8 positions agree with TRBD1. From germline, CDR1 is MNHEY and CDR2 SVGAGI. The CDR3 has 14 residues. After removal of 2 bases from V and 7 bases from J, the junction contained 6 bases not matched to a gene. DNA of the CDR3: TGTGCCAGCAGTTACGTAGGACAGGGAGGTGGCTACACCTTC. Translation gives CASSYVGQGGGYTF.